This T cell receptor (beta chain) was recorded in a study of T cells of healthy individuals. This CDR3 is built from 16 residues. V was clipped by 6 bases and J by 5 bases; unmatched bases: 11. Germline lookup yields CDR1 MNHNS and CDR2 SASEGT. TCRdb called the 5' RACE reads again in MiXCR, with one record for every CDR3 protein. Of under 70,000 distinct CDR3 sequences listed, around 15% are singletons. The chain has TRBV6-1 and TRBJ2-5, with TRBD2 matching over 11 bases. The clonotype comes from a human donor in good health. The DNA for the CDR3 is TGTGCCAGCAGAATAGCGGGAGGGCCGTTGAGGGAGACCCAGTACTTC. As protein: CASRIAGGPLRETQYF.